This T cell receptor beta chain stems from a study of cytomegalovirus exposure and HLA in healthy donors. Points on this clone: Its antigen remains unknown.

Overall study results and limits: The study recorded about 160 TCR beta chains that were cytomegalovirus-associated. Presence/absence comparisons presumed near-even sequencing depth among donors.

Primers: 60 Vbeta forward and 13 Jbeta reverse. Assay used: immunoSEQ multiplex PCR; TCRdb lists only in-frame clones, some missing. The sample holds 200,000 or so clones, about 74% seen once. The sample consisted of PBMCs. This TCR came from a middle-aged man in good health and CMV-seronegative.

CDR3 in DNA: TGCGCCAGCAGCTTAGTCGGGAGGGCGCGAGAGCAGTACTTC. This translates into CASSLVGRAREQYF. The V and J genes are TRBV5-1 and TRBJ2-7, with 8 bases matching TRBD2. With V trimmed by 2 bases and J by 7 bases, 8 bases remained unmatched. Germline V gene sequence: CDR1 SGHRS, CDR2 YFSETQ. CDR3 length equals 14 residues.